Each of the 17 T cell receptor delta chains below was sequenced from the same sample in a study of gamma-delta chains in newborns, infants, children. With CATT, TCRdb re-called clones from the reads. The sample lists over 2,500 delta-chain clones; roughly half were seen once. Sequencing used blood. The receptors here all came from a child who received the measles vaccine.

A note on this clone: The limits of the CDR3 on the DNA are not certain, so only TCRdb's listed CDR3 is given. The chain links TRAV29/DV5 to TRDJ1; the table's TRDD2 call for D was not verified on the DNA. In germline, CDR1 is NSMFDY, CDR2 ISSIKDK. The CDR3 is 24 residues long, ends included. The CDR3 sequence: CSVLLCSKPGLPTFTVKYTDKLIF.

This clone counts as large. Other DNA sequences in the same sample also yield this CDR3. The gene calls are TRDV2 and TRDJ3; the match to TRDD3 covers 8 bases. Germline V CDR1 and CDR2: GEAIGNYY, EKD. The length of the CDR3 is 18 residues. Unmatched junction bases numbered 3, after V lost 0 bases and J lost 0 bases. The CDR3: CACDTVLGVSWDTRQMFF. The CDR3 DNA reads as TGTGCCTGTGACACCGTACTGGGGGTCTCCTGGGACACCCGACAGATGTTTTTC.

This chain joins TRDV3 and TRDJ1; D possibly corresponds to TRDD2 (5 bases). There are 19 residues in the CDR3. Trimming left V 3 bases short and J 0 bases short, with 29 bases between. Per the germline V gene, CDR1 is TVYSNPD and CDR2 is GDNSRS (reference sequence). The CDR3 DNA is TGTGCCTTCAGCCCCTCCTCCCTACGAGTACTCCCGTACACCGATAAACTCATCTTT. Protein product: CAFSPSSLRVLPYTDKLIF.

By its share, this clone is large. The gene calls are TRDV2 and TRDJ3; 11 nucleotides align to TRDD3. This CDR3 has 17 residues. Trimming removed 2 bases from V and 3 bases from J; junction bases left unmatched: 2. CDR1 and CDR2 (germline): GEAIGNYY, EKD. Here the CDR3 DNA reads TGTGCCTGTGACAATACTGGGGGATACTGGGACACCCGACAGATGTTTTTC. It yields the protein CACDNTGGYWDTRQMFF.

This clone was recorded a few times. The CDR3 loop reads CACDTGSGVSWDTRQMFF. The CDR3 bases are TGTGCCTGTGACACCGGCTCTGGGGTCTCCTGGGACACCCGACAGATGTTTTTC. This chain joins TRDV2 and TRDJ3, with D perhaps TRDD3 (6 bases). Trimming shortened V by 0 bases and J by 0 bases, and 11 bases separated the two germline ends. This CDR3 region has 18 residues. Germline V gene data show CDR1 as GEAIGNYY and CDR2 as EKD.

In the case of this clone: Given a much more abundant clone one base away, this may be a read error. The same CDR3 can be traced to other DNA sequences in this sample. V gene TRAV29/DV5 combines with J gene TRDJ1; 10 bases are shared with TRDD3. This CDR3 spans 18 amino acids. From germline, CDR1 is NSMFDY and CDR2 ISSIKDK. CDR3 region: CAASYYCWGILYTDKLIF. In DNA form, the CDR3 reads TGTGCAGCAAGCTATTATTGTTGGGGGATACTTTACACCGATAAGCTCATCTTT.

The rearrangement joins TRDV1 to TRDJ1; 12 nucleotides agree with TRDD3. After removal of 1 base from V and 0 bases from J, the junction contained 18 bases not matched to a gene. The germline V gene encodes CDR1 TSWWSYY and CDR2 QGS. CDR3 size: 22 residues. The CDR3 nucleotides are TGTGCTCTTGGGGAACAAGCCCCTTCCTGCTGGGGGATACGGGTGTACACCGATAAACTCATCTTT. Its protein is CALGEQAPSCWGIRVYTDKLIF.

Concerning this clone: A read error may explain this, as a much larger clone is one base away. Distinct nucleotide sequences in the sample also encode this CDR3. The chain is built from TRDV2 and TRDJ1, with 9 bases fitting TRDD3. J gave up 4 bases and V 4 bases, and 18 bases lay outside the gene matches. The CDR3 covers 18 residues. Germline V gives CDR1 GEAIGNYY, CDR2 EKD. The CDR3 DNA is TGTGCCTGTGATTCAGCTAGTACTGGGGGAACCCAGGACGATAAACTCATCTTT. Its translation: CACDSASTGGTQDDKLIF.

CDR3 sequence: CACDTLGGTATLIF. DNA of the CDR3: TGTGCCTGTGACACTCTAGGCGGGACTGCTACACTCATCTTT. The chain couples TRDV2 to TRDJ1; no reliable D call. Germline CDR1 reads GEAIGNYY; CDR2 reads EKD. The CDR3 totals 14 residues. Trimming shortened V by 1 base and J by 10 bases, and 18 bases separated the two germline ends.

Details on this clone: This may be a read error, as it is one base from a much larger clone. The chain couples TRAV29/DV5 to TRDJ1; D is possibly TRDD3 (6 bases). Germline V lookup: CDR1 NSMFDY, CDR2 ISSIKDK. CDR3 size: 20 residues. Between the trimmed V and J ends, which lost 0 bases and 0 bases, there was a span of 27 bases. CDR3 bases: TGTGCAGCAAGCGCGGGGGTTTTGGGGGGGGTACGCAGGTACACCGATAAACTCATCTTT. Its translation: CAASAGVLGGVRRYTDKLIF.

This chain connects TRDV2 to TRDJ3; 8 nucleotides line up with TRDD3. The CDR3 consists of 19 residues. V shed 5 bases and J 0 bases; nucleotides not matched to a gene: 11. The germline V gene encodes CDR1 GEAIGNYY and CDR2 EKD. The CDR3 sequence is CACVPLGDESSWDTRQMFF. In DNA form, the CDR3 reads TGTGCCTGTGTCCCCCTGGGGGACGAAAGCTCCTGGGACACCCGACAGATGTTTTTC.

This clone was detected only a few times. Other DNA sequences in the same sample also yield this CDR3. V is TRDV2 and J is TRDJ3; 12 bases map to TRDD3. Germline-derived CDR1 and CDR2 are GEAIGNYY and EKD. Trimming at V came to 4 bases and at J to 1 base, leaving 7 bases not matched to a gene. There are 19 residues in the CDR3. CDR3: CACDTTGGYRSWDTRQMFF. The CDR3 DNA reads TGTGCCTGTGATACTACTGGGGGATACCGTTCCTGGGACACCCGACAGATGTTTTTC.

As concerns this clone: Relative to the germline gene, one junction end is altered; a read error may explain this. CDR3 residues: CAGDTVLGGSWDTQQMFF. CDR3 nucleotide sequence: TGTGCCGGTGACACCGTACTGGGGGGCTCCTGGGACACCCAACAGATGTTTTTC. The gene calls are TRDV2 and TRDJ3; TRDD3 aligns across 8 bases. The CDR3 runs 18 residues. Germline-derived CDR1 and CDR2 are GEAIGNYY and EKD.

On this clone itself: Other DNA sequences from this sample encode an identical CDR3 as well. The J gene is TRDJ3, the V gene TRDV2; 9 bases are a match to TRDD3. The CDR3 runs to 24 residues. V lost 0 bases, J lost 0 bases, and 20 bases stayed unmatched. The V gene's germline CDR1 is GEAIGNYY and CDR2 EKD. CDR3 loop: CACDTVEGTGGTSYSSWDTRQMFF. Written as DNA, the CDR3 is TGTGCCTGTGACACCGTAGAGGGCACTGGGGGAACGTCTTACTCCTCCTGGGACACCCGACAGATGTTTTTC.

Regarding this clone: The same CDR3 also results from other DNA sequences found in this sample. This chain uses TRDV2 with TRDJ1; the match to TRDD3 covers 9 bases. CDR3 size: 18 residues. Germline V CDR1 and CDR2: GEAIGNYY, EKD. Unmatched junction bases numbered 10, after V lost 0 bases and J lost 0 bases. CDR3 sequence reads: CACDTVELGIRYTDKLIF. CDR3 sequence (DNA): TGTGCCTGTGACACCGTTGAATTGGGGATACGGTACACCGATAAACTCATCTTT.

By sample share, this clone is medium-sized (0.01 to 0.1%). The CDR3 protein is CALGEVSYSSTGGYADKLIF. CDR3 coding DNA: TGTGCTCTTGGGGAAGTCTCCTACTCAAGTACTGGGGGATACGCCGATAAACTCATCTTT. The chain couples TRDV1 to TRDJ1, with TRDD3 matching over 13 bases. The germline gives CDR1 TSWWSYY, CDR2 QGS. V trimming: 2 bases; J trimming: 3 bases; junction bases outside the gene matches: 15. The CDR3 runs to 20 residues.

The table lists this clone with a few counts. The chain uses TRDV1 and TRDJ1, with TRDD3 matching 10 bases. Trimming at V came to 5 bases and at J to 0 bases, leaving 12 bases not matched to a gene. The CDR3 runs 18 residues. Germline V gives CDR1 TSWWSYY, CDR2 QGS. The CDR3: CALGNPTGGSLYTDKLIF. DNA of the CDR3: TGTGCTCTTGGGAACCCTACTGGGGGATCCCTGTACACCGATAAACTCATCTTT.